This TCR beta chain came from a study of CD4+ T cells in melanoma. Study conclusions and caveats: Reportedly, melanoma neoantigen-specific CD4+ T cells showed varied differentiation states. A reported correlation linked neoantigen-specific CD4+ T cells to CD8+, macrophage and B cell function.

Some clones are missing from TCRdb's copy, which holds only in-frame ones; the method was immunoSEQ multiplex PCR. The repertoire holds some 120,000 clones, with about 92% as singletons. In this sample, this clone turned up once. What it binds is unknown. CDR1 and CDR2 from the germline V gene are LGHNA and YSLEER. The length of the CDR3 is 13 residues. Trimming removed 0 bases at V and 3 bases at J, with 6 bases between. V gene TRBV4-3 combines with J gene TRBJ2-7; D call uncertain. The clonotype was recovered from a human donor with melanoma. Sequenced sample: peripheral blood. In DNA, the CDR3 is TGCGCCAGCAGCCAAGATCCCCGCTACGAGCAGTACTTC. It specifies CASSQDPRYEQYF.